This T cell receptor (beta chain) was obtained from a study of blood T cell repertoires in COVID-19. Study details: The United States, Italy and Spain were the sources of the acute and convalescent COVID-19 samples. PBMCs, B-cell-depleted T cells, or T cells were the source of the cDNA or gDNA that made up the material.

In the study's own analysis: Reference gene primer amplification gave estimated nucleated cell counts. Here immunoSEQ multiplex PCR was the method, and the copy in TCRdb shows in-frame clones only, minus some. V and J calls and clone size are as listed in that table; D and trimming were resolved from the DNA. The sample carries around 340,000 clones, 75% to 90% recorded once. V dropped 2 bases and J dropped 0; count of bases not matched to a gene: 1. CDR3 length equals 15 residues. Germline V gene data show CDR1 as MNHEY and CDR2 as SMNVEV (reference sequence). It was during active infection that Seattle patients were enrolled and then longitudinally followed.

The TCR comes from a woman aged 55-70 years with COVID-19, enrolled during active disease. The chain employs TRBV27 and TRBJ2-1, with 7 nucleotides matching TRBD2. The sample consisted of peripheral blood. The CDR3 loop reads CASSLGGGSYNEQFF. The CDR3 nucleotides are TGTGCCAGCAGTTTAGGCGGGGGCTCCTACAATGAGCAGTTCTTC.